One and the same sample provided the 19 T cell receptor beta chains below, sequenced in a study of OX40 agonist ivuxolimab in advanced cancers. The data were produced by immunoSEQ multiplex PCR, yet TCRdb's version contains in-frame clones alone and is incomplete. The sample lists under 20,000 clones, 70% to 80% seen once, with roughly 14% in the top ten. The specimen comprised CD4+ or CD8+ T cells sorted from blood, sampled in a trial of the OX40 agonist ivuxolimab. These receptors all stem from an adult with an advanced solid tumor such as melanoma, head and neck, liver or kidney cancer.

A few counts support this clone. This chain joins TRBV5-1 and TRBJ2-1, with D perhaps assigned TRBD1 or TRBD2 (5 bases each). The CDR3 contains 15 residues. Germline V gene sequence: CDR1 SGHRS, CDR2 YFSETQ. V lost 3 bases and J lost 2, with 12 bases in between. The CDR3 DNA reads TGCGCCAGCAGCTCTGGGGACCGACCCTACAATGAGCAGTTCTTC. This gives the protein CASSSGDRPYNEQFF.

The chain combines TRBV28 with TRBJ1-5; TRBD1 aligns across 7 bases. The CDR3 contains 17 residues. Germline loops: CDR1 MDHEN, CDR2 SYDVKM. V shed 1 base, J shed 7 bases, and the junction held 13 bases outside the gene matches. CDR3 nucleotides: TGTGCCAGCAGTTTATCCCCCTCGACAGGGCAGAGCCAGCCCCAGCATTTT. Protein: CASSLSPSTGQSQPQHF.

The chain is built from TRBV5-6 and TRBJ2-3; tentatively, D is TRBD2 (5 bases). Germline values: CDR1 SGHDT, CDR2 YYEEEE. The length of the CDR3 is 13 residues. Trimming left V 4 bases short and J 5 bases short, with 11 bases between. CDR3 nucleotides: TGTGCCAGCAGCCCGACCCGGGGAGATACGCAGTATTTT. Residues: CASSPTRGDTQYF. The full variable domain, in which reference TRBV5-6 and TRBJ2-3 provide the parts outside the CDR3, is DAGVTQSPTHLIKTRGQQVTLRCSPKSGHDTVSWYQQALGQGPQFIFQYYEEEERQRGNFPDRFSGHQFPNYSSELNVNALLLGDSALYLCASSPTRGDTQYFGPGTRLTVL.

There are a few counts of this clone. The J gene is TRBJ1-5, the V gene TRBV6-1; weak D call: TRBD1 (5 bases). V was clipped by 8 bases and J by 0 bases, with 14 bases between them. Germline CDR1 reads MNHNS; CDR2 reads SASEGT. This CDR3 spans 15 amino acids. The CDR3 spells CASRVGLYSNQPQHF. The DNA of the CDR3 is TGTGCCAGCCGAGTGGGACTGTATAGCAATCAGCCCCAGCATTTT.

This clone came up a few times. As DNA, the CDR3 is TGTGCCAGCAGTGGACGGACAGAGGGCTGGGGCTACACCTTC. Residues: CASSGRTEGWGYTF. The chain carries TRBV2 and TRBJ1-2; possibly TRBD1 for D (6 bases). V lost 4 bases and J lost 8, with 17 bases in between. This CDR3 contains 14 residues. Germline V gene data show CDR1 as SNHLY and CDR2 as FYNNEI.

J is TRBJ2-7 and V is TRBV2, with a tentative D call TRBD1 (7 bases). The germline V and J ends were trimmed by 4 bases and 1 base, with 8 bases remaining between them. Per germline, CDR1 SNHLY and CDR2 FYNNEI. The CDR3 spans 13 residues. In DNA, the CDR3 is TGTGCCAGCAGTGCAGGGGGGTCCTACGAGCAGTACTTC. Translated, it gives CASSAGGSYEQYF.

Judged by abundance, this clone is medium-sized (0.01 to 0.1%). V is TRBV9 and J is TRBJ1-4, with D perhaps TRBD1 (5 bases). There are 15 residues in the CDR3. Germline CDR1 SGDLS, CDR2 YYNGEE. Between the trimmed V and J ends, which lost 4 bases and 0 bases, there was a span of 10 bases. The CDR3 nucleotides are TGTGCCAGCAGCCACCCGACAGCAACTAATGAAAAACTGTTTTTT. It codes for CASSHPTATNEKLFF.

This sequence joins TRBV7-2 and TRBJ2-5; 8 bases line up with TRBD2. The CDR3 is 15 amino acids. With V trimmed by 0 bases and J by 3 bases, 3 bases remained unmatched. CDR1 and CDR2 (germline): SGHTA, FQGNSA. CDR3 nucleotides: TGTGCCAGCAGCTTAGCCGGGGGGGAAGAAGAGACCCAGTACTTC. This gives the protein CASSLAGGEEETQYF.

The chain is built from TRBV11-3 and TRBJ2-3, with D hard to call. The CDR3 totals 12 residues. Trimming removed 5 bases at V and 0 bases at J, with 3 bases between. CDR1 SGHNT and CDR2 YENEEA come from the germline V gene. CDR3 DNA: TGTGCCAGCAGCGACAGCACAGATACGCAGTATTTT. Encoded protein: CASSDSTDTQYF.

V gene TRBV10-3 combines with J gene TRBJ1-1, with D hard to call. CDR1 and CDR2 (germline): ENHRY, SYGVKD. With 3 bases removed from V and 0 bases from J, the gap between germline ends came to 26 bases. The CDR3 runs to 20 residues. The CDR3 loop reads CAISDPDRATPHRMNTEAFF. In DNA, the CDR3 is TGTGCCATCAGTGATCCCGATCGAGCCACGCCCCACAGAATGAACACTGAAGCTTTCTTT.

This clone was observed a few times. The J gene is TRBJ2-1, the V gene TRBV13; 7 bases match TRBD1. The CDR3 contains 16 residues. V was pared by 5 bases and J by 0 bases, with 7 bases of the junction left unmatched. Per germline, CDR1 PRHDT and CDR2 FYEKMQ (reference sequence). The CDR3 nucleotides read TGTGCCAGCAGCCCCGGGACAGTAAGCTCCTACAATGAGCAGTTCTTC. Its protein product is CASSPGTVSSYNEQFF. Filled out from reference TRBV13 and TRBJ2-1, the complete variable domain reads AAGVIQSPRHLIKEKRETATLKCYPIPRHDTVYWYQQGPGQDPQFLISFYEKMQSDKGSIPDRFSAQQFSDYHSELNMSSLELGDSALYFCASSPGTVSSYNEQFFGPGTRLTVL.

The CDR3 nucleotides are TGTGCCAGCCGCCGCACGGGGGCGACCAGGAGCGGGGAGCTGTTTTTT. As protein: CASRRTGATRSGELFF. The chain recombines TRBV18 with TRBJ2-2; perhaps D is TRBD1 or TRBD2 (6 bases each). V was pared by 8 bases and J by 7 bases, with 23 bases between. Germline assignment: CDR1 KGHSH and CDR2 LQKENI. CDR3 size: 16 residues.

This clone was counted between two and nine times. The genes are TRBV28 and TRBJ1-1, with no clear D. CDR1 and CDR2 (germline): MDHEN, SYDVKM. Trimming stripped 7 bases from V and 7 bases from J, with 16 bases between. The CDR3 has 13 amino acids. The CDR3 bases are TGTGCCAGCACCGAACTACAGCGACTTGAAGCTTTCTTT. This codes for CASTELQRLEAFF. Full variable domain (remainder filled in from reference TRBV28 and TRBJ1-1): DVKVTQSSRYLVKRTGEKVFLECVQDMDHENMFWYRQDPGLGLRLIYFSYDVKMKEKGDIPEGYSVSREKKERFSLILESASTNQTSMYLCASTELQRLEAFFGQGTRLTVV.

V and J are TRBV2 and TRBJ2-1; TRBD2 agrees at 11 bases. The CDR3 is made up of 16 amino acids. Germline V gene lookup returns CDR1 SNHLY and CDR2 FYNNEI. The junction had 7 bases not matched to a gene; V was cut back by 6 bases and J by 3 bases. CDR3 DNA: TGTGCCAGCAGCCAACCGGGACTAGCGGTCTACAATGAGCAGTTCTTC. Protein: CASSQPGLAVYNEQFF.

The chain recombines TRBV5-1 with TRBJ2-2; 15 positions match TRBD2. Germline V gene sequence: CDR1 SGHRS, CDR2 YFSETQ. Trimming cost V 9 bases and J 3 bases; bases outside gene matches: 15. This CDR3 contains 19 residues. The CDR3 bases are TGCGCCACTAATGGGACTAGCGGGAGGCCCTTAGGGGACACCGGGGAGCTGTTTTTT. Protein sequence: CATNGTSGRPLGDTGELFF.

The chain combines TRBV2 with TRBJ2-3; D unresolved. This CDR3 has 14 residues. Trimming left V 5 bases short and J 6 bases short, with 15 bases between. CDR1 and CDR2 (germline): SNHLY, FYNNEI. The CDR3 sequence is CASSWKGFTDTQYF. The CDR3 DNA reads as TGTGCCAGCAGTTGGAAGGGTTTCACTGATACGCAGTATTTT.

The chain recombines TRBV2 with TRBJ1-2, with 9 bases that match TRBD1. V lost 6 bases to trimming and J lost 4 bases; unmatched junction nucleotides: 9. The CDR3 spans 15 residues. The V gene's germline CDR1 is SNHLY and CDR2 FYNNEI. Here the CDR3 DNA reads TGTGCCAGCAGCCTAAGACAGGGGGGGGGCTATGGCTACACCTTC. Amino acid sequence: CASSLRQGGGYGYTF.

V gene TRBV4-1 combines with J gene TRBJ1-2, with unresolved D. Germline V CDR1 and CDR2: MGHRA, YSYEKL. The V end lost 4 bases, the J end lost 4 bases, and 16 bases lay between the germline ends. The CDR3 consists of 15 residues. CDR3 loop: CASSRPREPSYGYTF. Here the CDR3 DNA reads TGCGCCAGCAGCCGTCCTCGGGAACCAAGCTATGGCTACACCTTC.

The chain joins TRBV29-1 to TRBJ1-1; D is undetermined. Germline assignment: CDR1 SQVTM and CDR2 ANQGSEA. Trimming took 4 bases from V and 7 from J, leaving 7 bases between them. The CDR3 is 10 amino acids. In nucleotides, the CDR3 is TGCAGCGTTGCCCGTCGTGAAGCTTTCTTT. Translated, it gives CSVARREAFF.